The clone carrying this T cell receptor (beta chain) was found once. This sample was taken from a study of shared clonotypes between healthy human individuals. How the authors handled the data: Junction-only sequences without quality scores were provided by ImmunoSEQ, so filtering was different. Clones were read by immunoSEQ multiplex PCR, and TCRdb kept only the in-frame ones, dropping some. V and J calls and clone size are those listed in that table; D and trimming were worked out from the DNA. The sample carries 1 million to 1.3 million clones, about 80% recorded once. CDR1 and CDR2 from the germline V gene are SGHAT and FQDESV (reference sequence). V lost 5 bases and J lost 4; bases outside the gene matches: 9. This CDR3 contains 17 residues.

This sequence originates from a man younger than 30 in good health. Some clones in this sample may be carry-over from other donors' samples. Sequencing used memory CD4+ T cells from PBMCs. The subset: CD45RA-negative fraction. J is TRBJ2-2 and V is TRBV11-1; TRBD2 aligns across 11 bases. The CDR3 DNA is TGTGCCAGCAGCCCTACTACTAGCGGGAGTGGCACCGGGGAGCTGTTTTTT. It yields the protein CASSPTTSGSGTGELFF.